This TCR beta chain came from a study of vaccination and CD4 T cells after COVID-19. Sequenced with the Oncomine TCR Beta short-read assay was DNA taken from cultured CD4+ T cells. TCRdb reprocessed the PCR reads via MiXCR and lists one record per CDR3 protein. Among some 8,100 distinct CDR3 sequences, about 47% were seen once, and the ten largest hold over 11%. Treatment noted: approximately nine-day PBMC culture with coronavirus spike peptide pools or control peptides (ViraFEST assay). Unexposed donor CD4+ T cells predated the COVID-19 pandemic, collected 2011-2018. CDR3 size: 15 residues. Germline CDR1 and CDR2: DFQATT and SNEGSKA (reference sequence). V lost 3 bases, J lost 5 bases, and 19 bases lay in between. By sample share, this clonotype is medium-sized (0.01 to 0.1%). Antigen unknown.

Input material: CD4+ T cells from blood, cultured in vitro. The sequence derives from a human donor in good health. V gene TRBV20-1 combines with J gene TRBJ1-1; D remains ambiguous. DNA for the CDR3: TGCAGTGCTAGTTCCTCCAGCGGGGTTGGGACTGAAGCTTTCTTT. Translating gives CSASSSSGVGTEAFF.